This T cell receptor beta chain came from a study of early T cells in non-severe SARS-CoV-2 infection. Attached unique molecular identifiers marked individual cDNA molecules. TCRdb ran MiXCR on the 5' RACE reads and lists one entry per CDR3 protein. The sample has tens of thousands of distinct CDR3 sequences, over 6.5% seen once. This clonotype appeared many times. There are 15 residues in the CDR3. Losses at the gene ends were 1 base for V and 4 bases for J; bases not matched to a gene: 5. Per the germline V gene, CDR1 is SGHRS and CDR2 is YFSETQ. Sequencing input: whole blood. The receptor's source is an adult who was a healthcare worker with PCR-confirmed SARS-CoV-2 infection or an uninfected control (not recorded which). This rearrangement joins TRBV5-1 to TRBJ2-7; 10 positions match TRBD2. CDR3 loop: CASSLLAGGQYEQYF. The CDR3, as DNA: TGCGCCAGCAGCTTGTTAGCGGGAGGACAATACGAGCAGTACTTC. The entire variable domain, with the rest obtained from reference TRBV5-1 and TRBJ2-7, is as follows: KAGVTQTPRYLIKTRGQQVTLSCSPISGHRSVSWYQQTPGQGLQFLFEYFSETQRNKGNFPGRFSGRQFSNSRSEMNVSTLELGDSALYLCASSLLAGGQYEQYFGPGTRLTVT.